The subject of this entry is one T cell receptor (beta chain). As yet, its antigen is unknown. This sample is part of a study of radiotherapy plus CTLA-4 blockade in lung cancer. Broader study findings: Radiotherapy with ipilimumab was followed by blood expansion of tumor-derived clones.

Focal radiation and CTLA-4 blockade (ipilimumab) were tested in chemo-refractory metastatic non-small-cell lung cancer patients. The ends lost 0 bases at V and 0 bases at J; junction bases unmatched: 6. The CDR3 consists of 18 residues. Germline CDR1 reads SGHRS; CDR2 reads YFSETQ. Assay: immunoSEQ multiplex PCR; the TCRdb copy retains only in-frame clones and omits some. The sample includes around 70,000 clones, around 77% of them seen just once. This sequence originates from a human donor with non-small cell lung cancer whose response to radiotherapy plus ipilimumab could not be evaluated. Some clones in this sample may be carry-over from other donors' samples. Sequencing used peripheral blood, obtained from a patient treated with radiotherapy plus ipilimumab. J is TRBJ2-1 and V is TRBV5-1; TRBD2 agrees at 10 bases. The chain's CDR3 is CASSLVLSGGSSYNEQFF. In DNA, the CDR3 is TGCGCCAGCAGCTTGGTTCTTAGCGGGGGGAGCTCCTACAATGAGCAGTTCTTC.